This T cell receptor beta chain derives from a study of T-cell memory formation after mild COVID-19. Study-wide results and caveats: For second-wave clones that peaked at day 37, SARS-CoV-2 specificity went unverified. For contracting clones, CD4+ ones sat mainly in CM and EM, CD8+ in EMRA. There was a balanced CD4/CD8 profile in clones contracting day 15 to 85, and later expanders leaned CD4+.

This CDR3 region has 17 residues. Trimming pared 1 base from V and 2 bases from J, leaving 17 bases between. Germline V gene sequence: CDR1 MGHRA, CDR2 YSYEKL. TCRdb called the 5' RACE reads again in MiXCR, with one record for every CDR3 protein. This table holds roughly 600,000 distinct CDR3 sequences, roughly 18% found once. This clonotype occurred a few times. What it binds is unknown. Sequences were obtained from PBMCs or a T cell subset sorted from them (not recorded which). This TCR was sampled from an adult woman who had mild COVID-19 (a few samples of this study predate the infection). Cell type and time point are not known. The gene calls are TRBV4-1 and TRBJ2-5, with a possible D match to TRBD1 (6 bases). The CDR3 is CASSQGIQGLVQETQYF. Written as DNA, the CDR3 is TGCGCCAGCAGCCAAGGCATACAGGGCTTGGTGCAAGAGACCCAGTACTTC.